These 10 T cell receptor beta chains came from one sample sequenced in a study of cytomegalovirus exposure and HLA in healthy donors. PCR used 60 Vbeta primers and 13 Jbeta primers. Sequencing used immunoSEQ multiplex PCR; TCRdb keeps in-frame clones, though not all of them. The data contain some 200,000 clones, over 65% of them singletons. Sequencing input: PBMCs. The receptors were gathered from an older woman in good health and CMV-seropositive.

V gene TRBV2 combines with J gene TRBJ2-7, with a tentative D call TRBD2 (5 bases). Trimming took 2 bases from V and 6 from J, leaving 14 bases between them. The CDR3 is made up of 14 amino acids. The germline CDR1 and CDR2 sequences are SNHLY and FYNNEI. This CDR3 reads CASSELAPMGEQYF. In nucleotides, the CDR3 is TGTGCCAGCAGTGAACTAGCCCCAATGGGCGAGCAGTACTTC.

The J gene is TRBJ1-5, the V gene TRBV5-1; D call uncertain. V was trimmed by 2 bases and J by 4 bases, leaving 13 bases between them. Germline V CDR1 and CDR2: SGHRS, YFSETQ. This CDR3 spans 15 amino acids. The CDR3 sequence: CASSLIPGGNQPQHF. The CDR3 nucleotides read TGCGCCAGCAGCTTAATCCCCGGAGGTAATCAGCCCCAGCATTTT.

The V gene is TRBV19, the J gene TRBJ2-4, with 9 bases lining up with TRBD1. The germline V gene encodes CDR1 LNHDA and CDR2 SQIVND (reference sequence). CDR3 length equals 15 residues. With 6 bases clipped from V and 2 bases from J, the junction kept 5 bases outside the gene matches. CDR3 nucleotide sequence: TGTGCCAGTAGAGACAGGGGGGGAACCAAAAACATTCAGTACTTC. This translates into CASRDRGGTKNIQYF.

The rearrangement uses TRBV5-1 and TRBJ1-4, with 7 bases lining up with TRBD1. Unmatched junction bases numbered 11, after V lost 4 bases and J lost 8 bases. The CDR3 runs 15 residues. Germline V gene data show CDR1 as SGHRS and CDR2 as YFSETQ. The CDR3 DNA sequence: TGCGCCAGCAGCATCCAAGGGGGCCTTGGCGAAAAACTGTTTTTT. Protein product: CASSIQGGLGEKLFF.

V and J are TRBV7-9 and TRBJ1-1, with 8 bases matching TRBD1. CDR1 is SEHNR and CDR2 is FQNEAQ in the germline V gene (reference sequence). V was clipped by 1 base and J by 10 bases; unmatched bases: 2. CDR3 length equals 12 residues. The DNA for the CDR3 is TGTGCCAGCAGCTTAGTTGGACAGGGAGCTTTCTTT. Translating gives CASSLVGQGAFF.

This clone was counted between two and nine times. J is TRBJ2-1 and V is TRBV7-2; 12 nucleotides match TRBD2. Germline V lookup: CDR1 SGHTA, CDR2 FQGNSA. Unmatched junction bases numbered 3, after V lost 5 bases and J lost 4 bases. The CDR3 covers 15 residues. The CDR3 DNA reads TGTGCCAGCAGCCCGACTAGCGGGAGTTACAATGAGCAGTTCTTC. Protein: CASSPTSGSYNEQFF.

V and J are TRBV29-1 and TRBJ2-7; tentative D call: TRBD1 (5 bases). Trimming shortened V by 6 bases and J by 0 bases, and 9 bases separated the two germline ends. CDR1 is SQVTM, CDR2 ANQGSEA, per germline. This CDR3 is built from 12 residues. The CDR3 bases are TGCAGCGTGGTGACAGACTCCTACGAGCAGTACTTC. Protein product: CSVVTDSYEQYF.

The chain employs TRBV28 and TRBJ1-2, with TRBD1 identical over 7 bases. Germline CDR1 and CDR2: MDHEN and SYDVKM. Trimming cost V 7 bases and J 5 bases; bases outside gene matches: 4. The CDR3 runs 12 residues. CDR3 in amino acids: CASTGDRYGYTF. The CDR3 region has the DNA TGTGCCAGCACAGGGGACAGATATGGCTACACCTTC.

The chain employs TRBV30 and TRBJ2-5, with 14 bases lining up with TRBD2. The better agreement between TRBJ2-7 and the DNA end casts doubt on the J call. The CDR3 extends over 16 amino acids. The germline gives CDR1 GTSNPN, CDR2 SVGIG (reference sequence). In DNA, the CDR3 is TGTGCCTGGAGGCTGACTAGCGGGAGGGCCGTCGGCGAGCAGTACTTC. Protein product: CAWRLTSGRAVGEQYF.

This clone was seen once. The CDR3 DNA reads TGTGCCAGCAGCTTTAGACTAGCCGCGGCAGATACGCAGTATTTT. This codes for CASSFRLAAADTQYF. The chain recombines TRBV7-2 with TRBJ2-3, with 7 nucleotides matching TRBD2. CDR3 length equals 15 residues. The germline V gene encodes CDR1 SGHTA and CDR2 FQGNSA. V lost 3 bases, J lost 4 bases, and 7 bases stayed unmatched.